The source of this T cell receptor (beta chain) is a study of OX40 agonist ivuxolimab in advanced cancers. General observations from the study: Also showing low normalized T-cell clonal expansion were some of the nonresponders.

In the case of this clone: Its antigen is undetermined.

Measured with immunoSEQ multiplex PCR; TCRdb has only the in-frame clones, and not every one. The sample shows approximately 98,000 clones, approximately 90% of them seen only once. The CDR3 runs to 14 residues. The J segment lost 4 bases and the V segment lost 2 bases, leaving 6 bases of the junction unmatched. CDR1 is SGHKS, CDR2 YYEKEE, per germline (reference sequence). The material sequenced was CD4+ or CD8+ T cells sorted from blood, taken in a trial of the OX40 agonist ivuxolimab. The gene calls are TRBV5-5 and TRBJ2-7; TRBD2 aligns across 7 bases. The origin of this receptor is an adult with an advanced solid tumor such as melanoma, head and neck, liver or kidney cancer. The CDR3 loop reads CASSFGLGAYEQYF. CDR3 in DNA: TGTGCCAGCAGCTTCGGACTAGGAGCTTACGAGCAGTACTTC.